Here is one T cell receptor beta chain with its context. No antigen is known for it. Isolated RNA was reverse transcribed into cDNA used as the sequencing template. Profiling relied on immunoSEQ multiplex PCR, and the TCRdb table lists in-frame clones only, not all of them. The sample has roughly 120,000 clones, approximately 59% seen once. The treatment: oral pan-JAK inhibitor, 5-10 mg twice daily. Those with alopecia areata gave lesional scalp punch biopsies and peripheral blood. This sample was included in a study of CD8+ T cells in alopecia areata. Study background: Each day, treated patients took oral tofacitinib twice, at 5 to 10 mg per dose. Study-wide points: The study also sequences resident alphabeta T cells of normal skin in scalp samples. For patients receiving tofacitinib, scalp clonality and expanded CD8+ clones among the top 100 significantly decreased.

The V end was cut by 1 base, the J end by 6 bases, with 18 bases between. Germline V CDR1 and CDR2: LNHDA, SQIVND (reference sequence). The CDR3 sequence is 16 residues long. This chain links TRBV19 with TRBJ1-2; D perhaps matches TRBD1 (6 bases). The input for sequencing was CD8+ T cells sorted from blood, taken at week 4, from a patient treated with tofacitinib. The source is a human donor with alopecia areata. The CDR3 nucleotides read TGTGCCAGTAGTATAGGACCCTCGACAGGCGCCGATGGCTACACCTTC. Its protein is CASSIGPSTGADGYTF.